Listed here are 22 T cell receptor beta chains from one sample, sequenced in a study of T cell repertoires in cytomegalovirus infection. TCRdb ran MiXCR on the reads and lists one entry per CDR3 protein. The sample contains approximately 280,000 distinct CDR3 sequences, around 20% of which appear only once. Their antigens are not known. The source was cultured PBMCs, collected from culture after CMV antigen stimulation. Source of these receptors: a human donor in good health (CMV status not recorded). Some clones in this sample may be carry-over from other donors' samples.

This clonotype was counted once. The CDR3: CASWTSSYGYTF. The CDR3 nucleotides read TGTGCCAGTTGGACCAGCTCCTATGGCTACACCTTC. This rearrangement joins TRBV19 to TRBJ1-2; the D is unclear. CDR1 is LNHDA, CDR2 SQIVND, per germline (reference sequence). Trimming took 8 bases from V and 4 from J, leaving 11 bases between them. The length of the CDR3 is 12 residues.

In DNA form, the CDR3 reads TGTGCCAGCAGACCCACAGGGTTTAACTATGGCTACACCTTC. This translates into CASRPTGFNYGYTF. This sequence joins TRBV27 and TRBJ1-2, with D perhaps matching TRBD1 (6 bases). CDR1 and CDR2 (germline): MNHEY, SMNVEV (reference sequence). This CDR3 is 14 amino acids long. V was clipped by 6 bases and J by 1 base, with 12 bases between them.

This clonotype showed up many times. This sequence joins TRBV7-2 and TRBJ2-3, with 10 nucleotides matching TRBD2. The CDR3 spans 17 residues. CDR1 SGHTA and CDR2 FQGNSA come from the germline V gene. V shed 1 base and J 5 bases; nucleotides not matched to a gene: 9. CDR3 coding DNA: TGTGCCAGCAGCTTAGGCGGCCGACTAGCGGGCCAAGATACGCAGTATTTT. It yields the protein CASSLGGRLAGQDTQYF.

This clonotype was seen repeatedly, ten times or more. The chain combines TRBV11-3 with TRBJ2-3; D uncertain. V was trimmed by 2 bases and J by 2 bases, leaving 8 bases between them. Germline CDR1 is SGHNT and CDR2 is YENEEA. This CDR3 is 14 amino acids long. The CDR3 DNA reads as TGTGCCAGCAGCTTACGTAGGGTCACAGATACGCAGTATTTT. This translates into CASSLRRVTDTQYF.

J is TRBJ2-2 and V is TRBV2; weak D call: TRBD2 (6 bases). The germline V and J ends were trimmed by 5 bases and 1 base, with 8 bases remaining between them. Germline V gene lookup returns CDR1 SNHLY and CDR2 FYNNEI. The CDR3 loop spans 14 amino acids. The CDR3 DNA reads TGTGCCAGCAGTTCCGGGAGGAACACCGGGGAGCTGTTTTTT. The encoded protein is CASSSGRNTGELFF. Filled out from reference TRBV2 and TRBJ2-2, the complete variable domain reads EPEVTQTPSHQVTQMGQEVILRCVPISNHLYFYWYRQILGQKVEFLVSFYNNEISEKSEIFDDQFSVERPDGSNFTLKIRSTKLEDSAMYFCASSSGRNTGELFFGEGSRLTVL.

This clonotype has just a few counts. The rearrangement joins TRBV4-1 to TRBJ2-1, with D possibly TRBD1 on 5 matching bases. Germline V gene data show CDR1 as MGHRA and CDR2 as YSYEKL. CDR3 length: 13 amino acids. The V end lost 0 bases, the J end lost 9 bases, and 9 bases lay between the germline ends. CDR3 nucleotides: TGCGCCAGCAGCCAAGATGACAGTGGTGAGCAGTTCTTC. This sequence encodes CASSQDDSGEQFF.

This clonotype has only a few counts. The chain has TRBV18 and TRBJ2-5; TRBD1 might be the D (5 bases). V lost 2 bases to trimming and J lost 2 bases, with 12 bases between them. CDR3 length: 15 amino acids. Germline V gene lookup returns CDR1 KGHSH and CDR2 LQKENI. CDR3 sequence: CASSPSRAFQETQYF. Written as DNA, the CDR3 is TGTGCCAGCTCACCAAGCAGGGCCTTTCAAGAGACCCAGTACTTC.

This clonotype has a count of ten or more. The chain couples TRBV7-2 to TRBJ1-1; no firm D call. Germline V gives CDR1 SGHTA, CDR2 FQGNSA. The CDR3 covers 14 residues. V lost 7 bases to trimming and J lost 6 bases, with 18 bases between them. The CDR3 DNA reads as TGTGCCAGCATCCCCTATAGGGAGAGTGCTGAAGCTTTCTTT. The encoded protein is CASIPYRESAEAFF.

This clonotype was observed many times. The V and J genes are TRBV6-2 or TRBV6-3 and TRBJ2-7; D gene ambiguous. The germline V and J ends were trimmed by 4 bases and 0 bases, with 10 bases remaining between them. The CDR3 totals 14 residues. CDR1 is MNHEY and CDR2 is SVGEGT in the germline V gene. CDR3 sequence: CASSSPDTSYEQYV. DNA for the CDR3: TGTGCCAGCAGTTCCCCCGACACCTCCTACGAGCAGTACGTC.

The chain links TRBV23-1 to TRBJ2-7; maybe TRBD2 (6 bases). TRBV23-1 carries the ORF label, with uncertain function. The V end was cut by 4 bases, the J end by 1 base, with 17 bases between. The CDR3 runs 16 residues. The CDR3 DNA sequence: TGCGCCAGCAGTCTCCGGAGGGGCCCGAATTCCTACGAGCAGTACGTC. Amino acid sequence: CASSLRRGPNSYEQYV.

This clonotype was counted a few times. The V call is TRBV19, the J call TRBJ1-1, with D tentatively TRBD1 (5 bases). CDR1 and CDR2 (germline): LNHDA, SQIVND (reference sequence). The CDR3 totals 14 residues. V lost 6 bases and J lost 4, with 15 bases in between. CDR3 residues: CASSAGGGSTEAFF. CDR3 nucleotide sequence: TGTGCCAGTAGCGCCGGGGGGGGGAGCACTGAAGCTTTCTTT. The whole variable domain, filled in from reference TRBV19 and TRBJ1-1, reads DGGITQSPKYLFRKEGQNVTLSCEQNLNHDAMYWYRQDPGQGLRLIYYSQIVNDFQKGDIAEGYSVSREKKESFPLTVTSAQKNPTAFYLCASSAGGGSTEAFFGQGTRLTVV.

At least ten counts were recorded for this clonotype. CDR3 loop: CASTPRVKYEQFF. The CDR3 region has the DNA TGTGCCAGCACCCCGAGAGTGAAATATGAGCAGTTCTTC. The chain recombines TRBV7-2 with TRBJ2-1; D is undetermined. The CDR3 has 13 amino acids. Germline lookup yields CDR1 SGHTA and CDR2 FQGNSA. The V end was cut by 7 bases, the J end by 8 bases, with 15 bases between.

There are a few counts of this clonotype. The genes are TRBV5-4 and TRBJ2-1, with 8 bases identical to TRBD2. Germline V gene sequence: CDR1 SGHNT, CDR2 YYREEE (reference sequence). The V gene end was trimmed by 1 base and the J gene end by 4 bases; junction bases not matched to a gene: 4. This CDR3 has 15 amino acids. The chain's CDR3 is CASSLKSSGYNEQFF. The CDR3 DNA is TGTGCCAGCAGCTTGAAGTCTAGCGGGTACAATGAGCAGTTCTTC.

This clonotype has more than one count but fewer than ten. The genes are TRBV12-3 or TRBV12-4 and TRBJ2-7; D is perhaps TRBD1 (6 bases). The CDR3 consists of 14 residues. Trimming cost V 6 bases and J 3 bases, with 15 bases left between them. The CDR3 coding sequence is TGTGCCAGCAGCCCGACCGGGACAAGCTACGAGCAGTACTTC. Its protein product is CASSPTGTSYEQYF.

CDR3 region: CASSFRKTGLAGHNEQFF. The CDR3 DNA reads TGTGCCAGCAGTTTTCGAAAAACTGGCCTAGCGGGACACAATGAGCAGTTCTTC. The chain has TRBV27 and TRBJ2-1; 9 bases are a match to TRBD2. Germline CDR1 and CDR2: MNHEY and SMNVEV (reference sequence). The length of the CDR3 is 18 residues. With 3 bases clipped from V and 5 bases from J, the junction kept 14 bases outside the gene matches.

This clonotype was recorded at least ten times. The V call is TRBV7-8, the J call TRBJ2-7; D remains ambiguous. The length of the CDR3 is 12 residues. Deletions cut 3 bases from V and 7 bases from J, with 10 bases between. CDR1 and CDR2 (germline): SGHVS, FQNEAQ. The CDR3 nucleotides read TGTGCCAGCAGCTTTGATCGAAGAGAGCAGTACGTC. Amino acids: CASSFDRREQYV.

This clonotype has at least ten counts. J is TRBJ2-1 and V is TRBV6-1; D not certain. This CDR3 contains 12 residues. The V gene's germline CDR1 is MNHNS and CDR2 SASEGT. Trimming left V 9 bases short and J 0 bases short, with 6 bases between. CDR3 loop: CASRVSYNEQFF. The DNA of the CDR3 is TGTGCCAGTCGGGTCTCCTACAATGAGCAGTTCTTC.

This clonotype was seen ten or more times. The rearrangement joins TRBV30 to TRBJ2-3; D is perhaps TRBD1 or TRBD2 (6 bases each). Germline CDR1 and CDR2: GTSNPN and SVGIG (reference sequence). The CDR3 runs 13 residues. CDR3 sequence: CATRGGITDTQYF. In DNA, the CDR3 is TGTGCAACCCGAGGGGGGATCACAGATACGCAGTATTTT.

In its sample, this clonotype was seen a few times. The genes are TRBV12-3 or TRBV12-4 and TRBJ1-3; a weak D match, TRBD1 (5 bases). CDR3 length: 15 amino acids. The ends were cut back, 4 bases at V and 0 bases at J, with 10 bases in the middle. The DNA for the CDR3 is TGTGCCAGCAGTTATCAGGGTCGCTCTGGAAACACCATATATTTT. Translated, it gives CASSYQGRSGNTIYF.

DNA of the CDR3: TGTGCCAGCACCGAAAGTGGCCTCGGGGCCGACTACGAGCAGTACTTC. Translating gives CASTESGLGADYEQYF. The rearrangement links TRBV6-2 or TRBV6-3 to TRBJ2-7; D possibly matches TRBD1 or TRBD2 (5 bases each). The CDR3 has 16 amino acids. V was pared by 7 bases and J by 3 bases, with 22 bases between. The germline V gene has CDR1 MNHEY and CDR2 SVGEGT.

This clonotype was detected many times. The rearrangement uses TRBV6-1 and TRBJ2-7, with TRBD1 as a possible D gene (5 bases). The germline CDR1 and CDR2 sequences are MNHNS and SASEGT. The V end was cut by 6 bases, the J end by 6 bases, with 18 bases between. The CDR3 is 14 amino acids. The CDR3 loop reads CASRRQGQNSEQYV. CDR3 nucleotides: TGTGCCAGCAGGAGGCAGGGTCAAAATTCCGAGCAGTACGTC.

DNA of the CDR3: TGTGCCAGCAGTTACACCGCCGGGACAGGCGCCCCTTCCTACGAGCAGTACTTC. This sequence encodes CASSYTAGTGAPSYEQYF. This rearrangement joins TRBV6-6 to TRBJ2-7; TRBD1 matches at 8 bases. This CDR3 contains 18 residues. CDR1 and CDR2 (germline): MNHNY, SVGAGI (reference sequence). Losses at the gene ends were 2 bases for V and 1 base for J; bases not matched to a gene: 13.